The entry that follows covers one TCR beta chain sequence. Its antigen is undetermined. The sample originates from a study of Graves' ophthalmopathy and Graves' hyperthyroidism. Points from the study as a whole: Progression of ophthalmopathy was predicted by the model with 60% to 71% sensitivity and just over 72% specificity.

Enrolled hyperthyroidism patients had a new diagnosis, a duration under 2 months, and an age of 18 to 65. Researchers turned away patients with other autoimmune diseases, uncontrolled infections, pregnancy or lactation. Physicians reached a diagnosis by relying on clinical symptoms, serum thyroxine, TRAb, thyroid ultrasound and orbital computed tomography. Transcripts of RNA were the source for amplifying TCR beta CDR3 regions. Investigators did first-round RT-PCR with HTBI primers, then second-round multiplex PCR. MiXCR, applied by TCRdb to the multiplex PCR reads, yields one record per CDR3 protein. The table shows around 1,200,000 distinct CDR3 sequences, with less than 45% occurring only once. Germline V gene sequence: CDR1 SQVTM, CDR2 ANQGSEA. The CDR3 consists of 13 residues. The V segment lost 7 bases and the J segment 4 bases; nucleotides outside the gene matches: 3.

The V call is TRBV29-1, the J call TRBJ2-5; 13 nucleotides agree with TRBD2. The receptor was derived from an adult man with Graves' hyperthyroidism. What was sequenced was peripheral blood or thyroid tissue (not recorded which). CDR3 sequence (DNA): TGCAGCGGGACTAGCGGGAGTTTAGAGACCCAGTACTTC. Protein sequence: CSGTSGSLETQYF.